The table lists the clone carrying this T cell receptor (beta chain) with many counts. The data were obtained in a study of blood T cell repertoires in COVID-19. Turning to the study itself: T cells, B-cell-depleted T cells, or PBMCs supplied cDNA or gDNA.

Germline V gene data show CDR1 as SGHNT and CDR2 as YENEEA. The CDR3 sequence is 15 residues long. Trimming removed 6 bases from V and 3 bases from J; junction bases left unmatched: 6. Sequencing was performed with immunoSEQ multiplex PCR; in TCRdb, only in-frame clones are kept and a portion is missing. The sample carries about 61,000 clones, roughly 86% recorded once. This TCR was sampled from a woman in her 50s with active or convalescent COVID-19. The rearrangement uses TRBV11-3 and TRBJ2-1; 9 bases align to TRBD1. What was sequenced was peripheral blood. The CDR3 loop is CASSSDRGHYNEQFF. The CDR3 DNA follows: TGTGCCAGCAGTTCGGACAGGGGACACTACAATGAGCAGTTCTTC.